The next 7 T cell receptor beta chains were all read from a single sample in a study of identical twins (dated by TCRdb to the mid-2010s). The library was made by 5' RACE. Sequencing relied on an Illumina HiSeq 2000. The raw public data were reprocessed by TCRdb itself: fastp quality trimming at Q25, MiXCR clonotype calling, in-frame beta chains only. One record per CDR3 amino acid sequence lists the most common genes and DNA. Recorded for this sample are around 960,000 distinct CDR3 sequences; about 12% of them occurred a single time. Around 1.5% of the sample belongs to the ten largest clones. These same records also appear under a second study, on yellow fever vaccine responses in identical twins.

Sequencing used PBMCs. The source of these receptors is a woman younger than 35 in good health.

The chain couples TRBV19 to TRBJ2-4; weak D call: TRBD2 (5 bases). V lost 0 bases and J 0 bases, leaving 12 bases between the germline ends. The CDR3 sequence is 17 residues long. Germline CDR1 and CDR2: LNHDA and SQIVND (reference sequence). CDR3 region: CASSIDLAGVAKNIQYF. The CDR3 DNA sequence: TGTGCCAGTAGTATAGATCTAGCCGGAGTAGCCAAAAACATTCAGTACTTC.

The genes are TRBV11-2 and TRBJ2-6; the D call may be TRBD1 or TRBD2 (5 bases each). CDR3 length equals 14 residues. V was cut by 5 bases and J by 9 bases, with 14 bases left in between. Looked up from germline, CDR1 is SGHAT and CDR2 is FQNNGV. In DNA, the CDR3 is TGTGCCAGCAGCAAACCCGGGACCGGCAACGTCCTGACTTTC. Protein product: CASSKPGTGNVLTF.

The chain recombines TRBV7-9 with TRBJ2-2; 10 nucleotides align to TRBD1. Germline CDR1 and CDR2: SEHNR and FQNEAQ (reference sequence). The CDR3 spans 17 residues. The V segment lost 5 bases and the J segment 3 bases; nucleotides outside the gene matches: 9. DNA of the CDR3: TGTGCCAGCAGCCCTCTAGGGGGGACAGGGGACACCGGGGAGCTGTTTTTT. Its protein is CASSPLGGTGDTGELFF. Full variable domain (rest looked up from reference TRBV7-9 and TRBJ2-2): DTGVSQNPRHKITKRGQNVTFRCDPISEHNRLYWYRQTLGQGPEFLTYFQNEAQLEKSRLLSDRFSAERPKGSFSTLEIQRTEQGDSAMYLCASSPLGGTGDTGELFFGEGSRLTVL.

J is TRBJ2-3 and V is TRBV7-3; TRBD2 matches at 9 bases. After removal of 2 bases from V and 5 bases from J, the junction contained 2 bases not matched to a gene. The germline V gene has CDR1 SGHTA and CDR2 FQGTGA. The CDR3 has 14 residues. CDR3 residues: CASSLGLALDTQYF. DNA for the CDR3: TGTGCCAGCAGCTTAGGACTAGCGTTAGATACGCAGTATTTT.

J is TRBJ2-2 and V is TRBV7-3; 7 bases map to TRBD2. CDR1 is SGHTA and CDR2 is FQGTGA in the germline V gene. The ends lost 2 bases at V and 4 bases at J; junction bases unmatched: 7. This CDR3 is 16 amino acids long. CDR3 in DNA: TGTGCCAGCAGCTTAGGGGCCGGGACTACCACCGGGGAGCTGTTTTTT. This codes for CASSLGAGTTTGELFF.

V usage is TRBV20-1 and J usage is TRBJ2-3; D gene unclear. CDR1 and CDR2 from the germline V gene are DFQATT and SNEGSKA (reference sequence). V was cut by 5 bases and J by 5 bases, with 8 bases left in between. The CDR3 length is 11 residues. In nucleotides, the CDR3 is TGCAGTGCTGCCTCGGGAGATACGCAGTATTTT. Translated, it gives CSAASGDTQYF.

The sample holds many counts of this clonotype. The chain joins TRBV2 to TRBJ1-5, with D possibly matching TRBD1 (5 bases). Germline V CDR1 and CDR2: SNHLY, FYNNEI. V was pared by 8 bases and J by 0 bases, with 14 bases between. This CDR3 is built from 15 residues. CDR3 nucleotides: TGTGCCAGCGCCCCTGGGGGAAATAGCAATCAGCCCCAGCATTTT. Protein product: CASAPGGNSNQPQHF.